This passage covers 12 T cell receptor beta chains from one sample sequenced in a study of CD8 T cells in ankylosing spondylitis. TCRdb redid the calling of the 5' RACE reads with MiXCR, one entry per CDR3 protein. The table has 250,000 to 350,000 distinct CDR3 sequences, over 15% seen once. Source material: blood, either unsorted or a sorted T cell fraction (not recorded which). The receptors here all came from a male donor with ankylosing spondylitis or in good health (not recorded which).

A note on this clonotype: A much larger clone lies a single base off, so this may be a read error. The chain links TRBV28 to TRBJ1-5; D is unclear. Germline V gene data show CDR1 as MDHEN and CDR2 as SYDVKM. CDR3 length: 12 amino acids. Trimming took 6 bases from V and 9 from J, leaving 12 bases between them. The CDR3 loop reads CASREPARPQHF. The CDR3 DNA reads TGTGCCAGCAGAGAGCCAGCACGGCCCCAGCATTTT.

The V and J genes are TRBV6-1 and TRBJ2-3, with 10 bases lining up with TRBD2. V was pared by 6 bases and J by 3 bases, with 6 bases of the junction left unmatched. This CDR3 is 15 amino acids long. Germline CDR1 MNHNS, CDR2 SASEGT. The CDR3: CASRDSGGITDTQYF. DNA of the CDR3: TGTGCCAGCAGAGATAGCGGGGGGATAACAGATACGCAGTATTTT.

J is TRBJ2-3 and V is TRBV3-1, with 10 bases matching TRBD1. The CDR3 consists of 17 residues. Germline V gene sequence: CDR1 LGHDT, CDR2 YNNKEL (reference sequence). With V trimmed by 3 bases and J by 4 bases, 10 bases remained unmatched. This CDR3 is CASSQYLGQGYSDTQYF. DNA of the CDR3: TGTGCCAGCAGCCAGTACTTGGGACAGGGGTACTCAGATACGCAGTATTTT.

The table lists this clonotype with many counts. The chain links TRBV12-3 or TRBV12-4 to TRBJ1-5; 7 bases match TRBD1. CDR3 length equals 15 residues. After removal of 5 bases from V and 6 bases from J, the junction contained 10 bases not matched to a gene. CDR3 bases: TGTGCCAGCAGTCCCAGGGGGGAAAGGGGTCAGCCCCAGCATTTT. Amino acid sequence: CASSPRGERGQPQHF.

This sequence joins TRBV6-6 and TRBJ2-5; D is ambiguous. Trimming took 6 bases from V and 5 from J, leaving 13 bases between them. This CDR3 comprises 13 residues. In germline, CDR1 is MNHNY, CDR2 SVGAGI (reference sequence). The CDR3 sequence: CASSTDQPETQYF. As DNA, the CDR3 is TGTGCCAGCAGCACCGACCAGCCCGAGACCCAGTACTTC.

This clonotype appeared once. The chain links TRBV20-1 to TRBJ2-5; 15 bases match TRBD2. Losses at the gene ends were 6 bases for V and 4 bases for J; bases not matched to a gene: 3. Germline-derived CDR1 and CDR2 are DFQATT and SNEGSKA (reference sequence). The CDR3 runs to 14 residues. This CDR3 reads CSAWTSGGAETQYF. The CDR3 nucleotides read TGCAGTGCCTGGACTAGCGGGGGGGCAGAGACCCAGTACTTC.

The chain links TRBV27 to TRBJ2-5; 10 bases fit TRBD1. V lost 0 bases to trimming and J lost 5 bases; unmatched junction nucleotides: 12. The CDR3 extends over 18 amino acids. The germline V gene encodes CDR1 MNHEY and CDR2 SMNVEV (reference sequence). This chain's CDR3 is CASSLSPPGQGLRETQYF. CDR3 bases: TGTGCCAGCAGTTTATCTCCCCCGGGACAGGGGTTGCGGGAGACCCAGTACTTC.

This clonotype was counted between two and nine times. V and J are TRBV5-1 and TRBJ2-1; a weak D match, TRBD1 (5 bases). V was shortened by 2 bases and J by 2 bases, with 14 bases between the two germline ends. Germline CDR1 SGHRS, CDR2 YFSETQ. The CDR3 contains 16 residues. As DNA, the CDR3 is TGCGCCAGCAGCTTCCTTCGACAGTTAGCCTACAATGAGCAGTTCTTC. This sequence encodes CASSFLRQLAYNEQFF.

The sample holds a few counts of this clonotype. V gene TRBV5-1 combines with J gene TRBJ2-3, with 10 bases matching TRBD2. This CDR3 region has 16 residues. The junction had 7 bases not matched to a gene; V was cut back by 4 bases and J by 2 bases. In germline, CDR1 is SGHRS, CDR2 YFSETQ. The CDR3 nucleotides read TGCGCCAGCAGCAGCCTAGCGGGGGAACTCACAGATACGCAGTATTTT. Its protein product is CASSSLAGELTDTQYF. Using reference TRBV5-1 and TRBJ2-3 for the parts outside the CDR3, the full variable domain is KAGVTQTPRYLIKTRGQQVTLSCSPISGHRSVSWYQQTPGQGLQFLFEYFSETQRNKGNFPGRFSGRQFSNSRSEMNVSTLELGDSALYLCASSSLAGELTDTQYFGPGTRLTVL.

This clonotype was picked up a small number of times. A much larger clone differs from this one at a single base, so this may be a read error. The chain has TRBV24-1 and TRBJ2-2; perhaps TRBD1 as D (6 bases). The CDR3 consists of 15 residues. Germline V lookup: CDR1 KGHDR, CDR2 SFDVKD. The CDR3 region has the DNA TGTGCCACCAAGAGCCCCGGACAGAACGCCGGGGAGCTGTTTTTT. Translating gives CATKSPGQNAGELFF.

The V gene is TRBV3-1, the J gene TRBJ2-3; 14 bases map to TRBD2. With 4 bases clipped from V and 1 base from J, the junction kept 7 bases outside the gene matches. From germline, CDR1 is LGHDT and CDR2 YNNKEL (reference sequence). This CDR3 has 18 amino acids. Here the CDR3 DNA reads TGTGCCAGCAGCCCCCGGACTAGCGGGGGGCCCCGCACAGATACGCAGTATTTT. Translated: CASSPRTSGGPRTDTQYF.

V and J are TRBV5-1 and TRBJ1-1; D gene ambiguous. The CDR3 covers 14 residues. Germline CDR1 SGHRS, CDR2 YFSETQ. Deletions cut 6 bases from V and 1 base from J, with 13 bases between. The CDR3 DNA follows: TGCGCCAGCAAGATCGATGTAGCGAACACTGAAGCTTTCTTT. This encodes CASKIDVANTEAFF.